These T cell receptor beta chains were read from a single sample in a study of T cells in localized non-small cell lung cancer. The protocol was immunoSEQ multiplex PCR, while the TCRdb copy is restricted to in-frame clones and leaves out a portion. This table holds several thousand clones, approximately 86% found once. Specimen: peripheral blood, collected before any cancer treatment. Receptor source: a male donor at least 60 years old with stage I lung adenocarcinoma. CDR3s include the opening cysteine and the closing phenylalanine or tryptophan. D genes are given only for firm matches. Some rows have no size entry. The others give once, few or many, or a class for an expanded clone.

size,D,J,V,DNA,CDR3
.,.,TRBJ1-2,TRBV4-1,TGCGCCAGCAGCCAAGAAAGAAAGGGAGCTAACTATGGCTACACCTTC,CASSQERKGANYGYTF
.,TRBD1,TRBJ2-1,TRBV7-2,TGTGCCAGCAGCTTCGGACAGGGAGAGCAGTTCTTC,CASSFGQGEQFF
.,.,TRBJ2-5,TRBV6-5,TGTGCCAGCAGATCAAGCCCGGGACAAGTGAACTTC,CASRSSPGQVNF
.,.,TRBJ1-1,TRBV7-6,TGTGCCAGCAGCAGCGACCGGAACACTGAAGCTTTCTTT,CASSSDRNTEAFF
.,TRBD1,TRBJ1-1,TRBV14,TGTGCCAGCAGACTCGGGACAGGGAGCACTGAAGCTTTCTTT,CASRLGTGSTEAFF
.,.,TRBJ1-1,TRBV23-1,TGCGCCAGCAGTCAATGGTGGCAGGGTTGGTTCTTT,CASSQWWQGWFF
.,TRBD2,TRBJ2-7,TRBV4-1,TGCGCCAGCAGCCAAGGGTCTAGCGGGAGGTCCTACGAGCAGTACTTC,CASSQGSSGRSYEQYF
.,.,TRBJ2-3,TRBV9,TGTGCCAGCAGCGCAGGAATCACAGATACGCAGTATTTT,CASSAGITDTQYF
.,TRBD1,TRBJ2-5,TRBV10-3,TGTGCCATCAACCCGACAGGGTTGCAAGAGACCCAGTACTTC,CAINPTGLQETQYF
.,.,TRBJ2-3,TRBV7-2,TGTGCCAGCAGCACCGGGACGGTCAGCACAGATACGCAGTATTTT,CASSTGTVSTDTQYF
.,.,TRBJ1-5,TRBV4-1,TGCGCCAGCAGCCAAGATCCGGCATATCCGCCCCAGCATTTT,CASSQDPAYPPQHF
once,TRBD1,TRBJ1-3,TRBV6-6,TGTGCCAGCAGTTCGCTCACAGGGGCCGGAAACACCATATATTTT,CASSSLTGAGNTIYF
.,TRBD1,TRBJ2-6,TRBV5-6,TGTGCCAGCACCGAACAGGGGGTAGGTGGGGCCAACGTCCTGACTTTC,CASTEQGVGGANVLTF
.,TRBD1,TRBJ2-1,TRBV7-2,TGTGCCAGCAGCTTTCCAGGGACAGGTTACAATGAGCAGTTCTTC,CASSFPGTGYNEQFF
.,TRBD1,TRBJ1-2,TRBV10-2,TGCGCCAGCAGTGAGTCGAGGACAGGGGCTGGTGGCTACACCTTC,CASSESRTGAGGYTF
.,.,TRBJ2-2,TRBV9,TGTGCCAGCAGCGTAGGATTACGGAACACCGGGGAGCTGTTTTTT,CASSVGLRNTGELFF
.,.,TRBJ2-5,TRBV28,TGTGCCAGCAGCGAAGGGACAAAAACCCAGTACTTC,CASSEGTKTQYF
.,.,TRBJ2-3,TRBV14,TGTGCCAGCAGCACGGGACTCCCAGGCACAGATACGCAGTATTTT,CASSTGLPGTDTQYF
.,TRBD1,TRBJ1-1,TRBV19,TGTGCCAGTAGTACGGGACAGGTGCACACTGAAGCTTTCTTT,CASSTGQVHTEAFF
few,TRBD2,TRBJ2-5,TRBV7-2,TGTGCCAGCAGCTGGAGGCTAGCGGGGGCCAGACAAGAGACCCAGTACTTC,CASSWRLAGARQETQYF
.,TRBD1,TRBJ2-7,TRBV5-1,TGCGCCAGCAGCATGGGACAGCCCTACGAGCAGTACTTC,CASSMGQPYEQYF
.,TRBD2,TRBJ2-2,TRBV4-1,TGCGCCAGCAGCCAAGCAGCGGGGGGCACCGGGGAGCTGTTTTTT,CASSQAAGGTGELFF
.,TRBD2,TRBJ2-1,TRBV11-3,TGTGCCAGCAGCTTAACTAGCGGGAGTTTTGAGCAGTTCTTC,CASSLTSGSFEQFF
.,.,TRBJ1-2,TRBV5-8,TGTGCCAGCTCAATGGCTCATCCCGAAGACTATGGCTACACCTTC,CASSMAHPEDYGYTF
.,.,TRBJ2-4,TRBV5-6,TGTGCCAGCGGGGTGGCAGGAGTCCACATTCAGTACTTC,CASGVAGVHIQYF
.,.,TRBJ2-5,TRBV10-1,TGCGCCAGCAGTGAGTCTCTTCTGGGCCCCGGGGGAGAGACCCAGTACTTC,CASSESLLGPGGETQYF
.,TRBD1,TRBJ2-1,TRBV11-2,TGTGCCAGCAGCTTATCCGGGACAGGACCCTACAATGAGCAGTTCTTC,CASSLSGTGPYNEQFF
.,.,TRBJ2-3,TRBV5-5,TGTGCCAGCAGCTTGGGTGGGGGGAGCACAGATACGCAGTATTTT,CASSLGGGSTDTQYF
.,.,TRBJ2-6,TRBV29-1,TGCAGCGTTCTGGCCCACGCTGGGGCCAACGTCCTGACTTTC,CSVLAHAGANVLTF
.,.,TRBJ1-2,TRBV5-6,TGTGCCAGCAGCTTGGGGACGGGCTATGGCTACACCTTC,CASSLGTGYGYTF
.,.,TRBJ1-6,TRBV7-9,TGTGCCAGCAGCCCGCAGGGCGCAGGTGCTTCACCCCTCCACTTT,CASSPQGAGASPLHF
.,TRBD1,TRBJ1-1,TRBV7-2,TGTGCCAGCAGCTGGTTGGGACAGGGGGATTTAGACACTGAAGCTTTCTTT,CASSWLGQGDLDTEAFF
.,.,TRBJ2-5,TRBV5-1,TGCGCCAGCAGAGGGAAATACAGTACAGAGACCCAGTACTTC,CASRGKYSTETQYF
.,.,TRBJ1-1,TRBV5-8,TGTGCCAGCAGTTGGGAGGTAAACACTGAAGCTTTCTTT,CASSWEVNTEAFF
.,.,TRBJ2-7,TRBV5-1,TGCGCCAGCAGAGCGGACTACGAGCAGTACTTC,CASRADYEQYF
few,TRBD1,TRBJ2-5,TRBV5-5,TGTGCCAGCAGCTTGAGGTCGGGGACAGGCGAGACCCAGTACTTC,CASSLRSGTGETQYF
.,.,TRBJ2-7,TRBV2,TGTGCCAGCACGCAGGGACTCTTATACGAGCAGTACTTC,CASTQGLLYEQYF